This TCR beta chain was obtained from a study of metastatic and nonmetastatic thyroid tumors. TCRdb reanalyzed the PCR reads with MiXCR. Of some 14,000 clones in the sample, about 30% were seen once. Ahead of thyroid surgery, no patient had received treatment of any kind. The V end was cut by 6 bases, the J end by 0 bases, with 14 bases between. CDR1 and CDR2 from the germline V gene are MNHEY and SMNVEV (reference sequence). This CDR3 is built from 16 residues. This clonotype was obtained from a female donor with papillary thyroid cancer or a benign thyroid nodule (not recorded which). Some clones in this sample may be carry-over from other donors' samples. The sample comprised tumor tissue. The chain combines TRBV27 with TRBJ1-4; D may be TRBD1 (5 bases). The CDR3 spells CASRQTPGSTNEKLFF. For the CDR3, the DNA is TGTGCCAGCAGACAAACTCCAGGGTCAACTAATGAAAAACTGTTTTTT.